Detailed here is one TCR beta chain. Produced via immunoSEQ multiplex PCR; TCRdb's table is partial and in-frame only. Here the sample spans 200,000 to 250,000 clones, around 84% being singletons. This record comes from a study of blood T cell repertoires in COVID-19. Study information: The samples span acute and convalescent COVID-19 from the United States, Italy and Spain.

The CDR3 is 15 amino acids. Germline CDR1 reads SGHNT; CDR2 reads YYREEE (reference sequence). The V and J ends lost 4 bases and 6 bases, in that order; junction bases with no gene match: 5. The source is a man aged 45-65 years who had recovered from COVID-19. Sequencing input: peripheral blood. This sequence joins TRBV5-4 and TRBJ2-1, with 12 bases lining up with TRBD2. CDR3 loop: CASSNLAGGLNEQFF. The CDR3 DNA is TGTGCCAGCAGCAACCTAGCGGGAGGGCTCAATGAGCAGTTCTTC.